This T cell receptor (beta chain) was captured in a study of shared clonotypes between healthy human individuals (dated by TCRdb to about 2020). For context, the study as a whole: The cohort included three men and a couple of women between 18 and 49 years of age. For each donor, CD4 naive and CD4 memory were each run on three plates, CD8 naive on two plates, and CD8 memory on one plate. To increase sequencing depth and limit assay-specific biases, different laboratories used diverse techniques to prepare libraries and sequence TCR repertoires. To estimate repertoire size and how much clonotypes are shared between individuals, the study performed deep sequencing of blood TCR repertoires from about five healthy adults. Between about 0.9 and 8.9 billion PBMCs per donor were obtained by leukapheresis.

As to this clone: Its antigen is currently not known. No much larger clonotype is one base removed from it; base qualities were not supplied.

As encoded in the germline V gene, CDR1 is SGHNT while CDR2 is YENEEA. Taken from cysteine to phenylalanine, the CDR3 has 13 residues. CDR3 DNA is the only sequence kept; it has 39 bases, read in frame from the first base. The V end loses 2 bases and the J end loses 4 bases, and a stretch of 9 bases separates them. Results and caveats for the whole study, not just this receptor: Naive subsets generally had larger estimated clonotype richness than memory subsets. The small number of donors limited the genetic and exposure-history diversity represented. Based on pairwise subsampling, the degree of clonotype sharing among donors was expected to be affected by sequencing depth. Only blood was sampled, and tissue TCR repertoires likely differ from those in blood. Sharing across a few donors was observed for around 5% of naive CD4, around 3.5% of naive CD8, roughly 2.4% of memory CD4, and approximately 0.41% of memory CD8 clonotypes. Even with the large sequencing depth, rarefaction of the sorted-subset datasets indicated that sequencing was incomplete. Clonotypes shared by all four sorted-subset donors showed higher generation probabilities than non-shared clonotypes.

Using the deep immunoSEQ assay, multiplex PCR amplified TCR CDR3 regions from genomic DNA. Extracted genomic DNA from each cell subset was spread evenly across all wells of several immunoSEQ 96-well plates, with each plate serving as a replicate. For sorted subsets, each replicate PCR was loaded with roughly 0.2 ug genomic DNA, equivalent to 25,000 to 35,000 T cell genomes. The purified libraries were quantified using a Qubit 3.0 fluorometer, sized with a Bioanalyzer 2100, and then quantified again using the KAPA Library Quantification kit. Every immunoSEQ 96-well plate was sequenced on a dedicated single-read 150-cycle Illumina NextSeq 550 flow cell. The authors processed their data as follows. Because the immunoSEQ output included only junctional sequences and no quality scores, the filtering could not be the same as the filtering used for full-length reads. Sequences were annotated with PyIR, a Python wrapper for IgBLAST v1.9, and V/J genes and CDR3 were assigned using IMGT germline references. Reads with weak V/J assignments (E-value above 1e-6), missing CDR3, stop codons, out-of-frame junctions, or ambiguous translated residues were removed. V3J clonotypes were defined as sequences sharing the same inferred V gene, J gene, and CDR3 amino acid sequence. Percentage overlap between repertoires was calculated by dividing the number of shared unique clonotypes by the size of the smaller repertoire. RTK rarefaction, the Chao1 estimator, and Recon v2.1 estimates of unobserved clonotypes were used to assess repertoire richness. For all TCRbeta clonotypes obtained by the gDNA method from a few donors, generation probabilities were computed with OLGA. The source is immuneACCESS, and TCRdb retained only in-frame sequences with V and J called. Part of the clones is not carried over; for the studies checked, unresolved V genes explain less than half of this, and the remainder is unexplained. V, J and clone size are taken as reported in that table, and D and trimming were inferred from the DNA itself. In this sample the table shows some 2.1 million clones, 85% to 95% of which occur a single time. 1.5% to 2% of the sample goes to the ten largest clones.

CD8 naive samples were CD45RO-negative cells positively selected for CCR7, giving a CD45RA+CCR7+ population that excluded TemRA cells. Donors were healthy HIV-negative adults with no recently reported acute infections or vaccinations. All donors were Caucasian adults living in Nashville, Tennessee, USA. After blood collection by leukapheresis, PBMCs were isolated using Ficoll-Histopaque density gradient centrifugation and then cryopreserved in the vapor phase of liquid nitrogen. Analytical flow cytometry was used to check the purity and quantity of every magnetically sorted T cell population. Genomic DNA was isolated from every sorted fraction and measured by UV absorbance on a Nanodrop 2000c.

The sequenced material came from naive CD8+ T cells from PBMCs. This specimen's cell subset or site label, per the study, means: CD45RA+CCR7+. The V and J segments used are TRBV11-3 and TRBJ2-7; a tentative D call is TRBD1 (6 bases match). This TCR was recovered from a young man in good health. Some clones in this sample may be carry-over from other donors' samples. The CDR3 loop reads CASSLNGQYEQYF. Here is the DNA: TGTGCCAGCAGCTTAAACGGACAGTACGAGCAGTACTTC.